This TCR beta chain was sequenced in a study of blood T cell repertoires in COVID-19. Method: immunoSEQ multiplex PCR; TCRdb's copy keeps in-frame clones and lacks some. The repertoire holds about 98,000 clones, with 82% as singletons. Trimming removed 4 bases from V and 7 bases from J; junction bases left unmatched: 9. CDR3 length equals 16 residues. Germline values: CDR1 SGHAT, CDR2 FQNNGV. The sequence came from a man older than 75 with acute or convalescent COVID-19. The sample was peripheral blood. V gene TRBV11-2 combines with J gene TRBJ1-5; TRBD1 agrees at 11 bases. The CDR3 DNA follows: TGTGCCAGCAGCTCCCTAGGACAGGGGGCCGGACAGCCCCAGCATTTT. Amino acids: CASSSLGQGAGQPQHF.